The sequence of this T cell receptor beta chain was determined in a study of CD8+ T cells in alopecia areata. Findings and limits, study-wide: Uncertainty about whether baseline CD8+ expansion is linked to response remains, with one nonresponder.

The V and J ends lost 1 base and 7 bases, in that order; junction bases with no gene match: 7. Per the germline V gene, CDR1 is SQVTM and CDR2 is ANQGSEA. The CDR3 extends over 15 amino acids. Turning to this clone: Its antigen is as yet unknown.

It was cDNA, reverse transcribed from extracted RNA, that served as the sequencing template. Only in-frame clones appear in the TCRdb table, and some are missing; sequencing was by immunoSEQ multiplex PCR. The sample contains around 100,000 clones, over 75% of which appear only once. The treatment here: oral pan-JAK inhibitor, 5-10 mg twice daily. Sequenced here: CD8+ T cells sorted from blood, sampled at approximately week 30, from a patient treated with tofacitinib. This sequence joins TRBV29-1 and TRBJ2-1; TRBD2 matches at 10 bases. The receptor was derived from a human donor with alopecia areata. CDR3 DNA: TGCAGCGTTGAAGTAGCGGGGGGATGGCTAAATGAGCAGTTCTTC. This sequence encodes CSVEVAGGWLNEQFF.